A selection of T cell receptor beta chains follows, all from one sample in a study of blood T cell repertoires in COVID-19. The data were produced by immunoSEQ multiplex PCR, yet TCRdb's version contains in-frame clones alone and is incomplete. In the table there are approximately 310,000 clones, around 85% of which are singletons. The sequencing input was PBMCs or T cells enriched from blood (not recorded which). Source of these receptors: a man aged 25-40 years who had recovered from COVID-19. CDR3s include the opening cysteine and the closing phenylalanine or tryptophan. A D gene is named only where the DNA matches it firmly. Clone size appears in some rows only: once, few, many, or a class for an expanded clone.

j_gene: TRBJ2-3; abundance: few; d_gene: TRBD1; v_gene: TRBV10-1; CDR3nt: TGCGCCAGCAGACAGGGGGCTACGCAGTATTTT; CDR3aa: CASRQGATQYF
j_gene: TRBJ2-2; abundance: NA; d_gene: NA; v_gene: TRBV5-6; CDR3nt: TGTGCCAGCAGTCAAACACGAGGAGGGGGCAACACCGGGGAGCTGTTTTTT; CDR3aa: CASSQTRGGGNTGELFF
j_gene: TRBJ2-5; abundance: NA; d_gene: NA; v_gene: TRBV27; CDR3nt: TGTGCCAGCAGTTTAGGCAGGGTAGGGCTAGAGACCCAGTACTTC; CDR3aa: CASSLGRVGLETQYF
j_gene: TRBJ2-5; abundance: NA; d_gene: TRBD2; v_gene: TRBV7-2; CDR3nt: TGTGCCAGCAGCTTATCAAGCCAGCGGGGGGGCCCCGAGACCCAGTACTTC; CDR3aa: CASSLSSQRGGPETQYF
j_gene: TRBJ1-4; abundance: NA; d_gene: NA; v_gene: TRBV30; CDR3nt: TGTGCCTGGAGGGGCCGCCCTAATGAAAAACTGTTTTTT; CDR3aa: CAWRGRPNEKLFF
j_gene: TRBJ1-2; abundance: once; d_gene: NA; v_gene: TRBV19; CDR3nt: TGTGCCAGTAGACCTACAGGCATCCAAGTGGGCTACACCTTC; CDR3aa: CASRPTGIQVGYTF
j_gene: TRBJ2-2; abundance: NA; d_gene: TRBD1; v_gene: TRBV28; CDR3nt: TGTGCCAGCAGTTCCGGGACAGGGGTCCCTTACGACGGGGAGCTGTTTTTT; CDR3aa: CASSSGTGVPYDGELFF
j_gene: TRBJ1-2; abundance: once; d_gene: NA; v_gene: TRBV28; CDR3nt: TGTGCCAGCAGTTTATCTCAGTACTATGGCTACACCTTC; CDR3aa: CASSLSQYYGYTF
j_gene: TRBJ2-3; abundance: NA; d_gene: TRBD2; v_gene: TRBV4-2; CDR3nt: TGTGCCAGCAGCCCCCTCACTAGCGGGGGTCCCCGCACAGATACGCAGTATTTT; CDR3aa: CASSPLTSGGPRTDTQYF
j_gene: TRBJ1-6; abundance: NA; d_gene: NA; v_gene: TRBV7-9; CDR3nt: TGTGCCAGCAGCCTAGGACAGTTAAATTCACCCCTCCACTTT; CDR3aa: CASSLGQLNSPLHF
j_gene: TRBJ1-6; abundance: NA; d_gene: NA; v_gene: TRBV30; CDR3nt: TGTGCCTGGACGGGCAGGGCAGGATCACCCCTCCACTTT; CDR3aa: CAWTGRAGSPLHF
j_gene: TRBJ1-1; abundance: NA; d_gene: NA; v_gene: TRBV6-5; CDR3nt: TGTGCCAGCAGTTACGCGGGGGGCGCACTCCGAGCTTTCTTT; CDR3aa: CASSYAGGALRAFF
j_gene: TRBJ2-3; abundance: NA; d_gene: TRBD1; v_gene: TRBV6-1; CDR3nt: TGTGCCAGCAGTGTCCGACAGGGTTACATCGGCACAGATACGCAGTATTTT; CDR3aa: CASSVRQGYIGTDTQYF
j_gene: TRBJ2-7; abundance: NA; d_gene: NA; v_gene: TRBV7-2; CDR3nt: TGTGCCAGCAGCTCCCGCGTCGGGTACTACGAGCAGTACTTC; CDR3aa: CASSSRVGYYEQYF
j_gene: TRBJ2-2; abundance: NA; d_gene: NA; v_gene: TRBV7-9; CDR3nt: TGTGCCAGCAGCACGAATTGGGGGCGGGTATCGAGGACCGGGGAGCTGTTTTTT; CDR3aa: CASSTNWGRVSRTGELFF
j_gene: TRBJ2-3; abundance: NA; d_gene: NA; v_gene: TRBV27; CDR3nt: TGTGCCAGCAGTTTAGGCGGGGCCACGCTGAGAACTAGCACAGATACGCAGTATTTT; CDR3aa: CASSLGGATLRTSTDTQYF
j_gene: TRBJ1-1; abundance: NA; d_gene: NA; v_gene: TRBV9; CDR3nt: TGTGCCAGCAGCGTAGACTGGTTAATGACTGAAGCTTTCTTT; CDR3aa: CASSVDWLMTEAFF
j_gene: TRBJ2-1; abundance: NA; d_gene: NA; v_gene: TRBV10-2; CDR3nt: TGCGCCAGCAGCGCGGGGGCCGGCCTCAATGAGCAGTTCTTC; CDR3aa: CASSAGAGLNEQFF
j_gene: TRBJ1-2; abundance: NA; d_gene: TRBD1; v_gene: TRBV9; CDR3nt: TGTGCCAGCAGCGCATCGGACAGGGGGAACTATGGCTACACCTTC; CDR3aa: CASSASDRGNYGYTF
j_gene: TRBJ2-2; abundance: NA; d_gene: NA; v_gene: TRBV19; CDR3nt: TGTGCCAGTAGTATAGTGTTCAGGGAGAACACCGGGGAGCTGTTTTTT; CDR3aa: CASSIVFRENTGELFF
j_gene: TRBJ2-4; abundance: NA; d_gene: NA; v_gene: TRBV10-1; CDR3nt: TGCGCCAGCAGTGAGGCTAGCAGTAACATTCAGTACTTC; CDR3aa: CASSEASSNIQYF
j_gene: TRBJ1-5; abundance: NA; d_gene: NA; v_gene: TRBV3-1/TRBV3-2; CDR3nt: TGTGCCAGCAGCCAACGAGGGCGTCAGCCCCAGCATTTT; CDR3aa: CASSQRGRQPQHF
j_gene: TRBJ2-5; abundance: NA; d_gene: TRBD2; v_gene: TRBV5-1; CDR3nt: TGCGCCAGCAGCCTGTATAGCGGGGCAGAGACCCAGTACTTC; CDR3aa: CASSLYSGAETQYF
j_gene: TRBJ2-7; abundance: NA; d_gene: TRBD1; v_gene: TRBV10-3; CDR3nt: TGTGCCATCAGGAGAGACAGGGGGCTTGACGAGCAGTACTTC; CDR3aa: CAIRRDRGLDEQYF
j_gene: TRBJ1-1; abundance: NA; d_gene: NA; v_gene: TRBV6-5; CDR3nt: TGTGCCAGCAGTTCCCCGTCGGGGAACACTGAAGCTTTCTTT; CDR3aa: CASSSPSGNTEAFF
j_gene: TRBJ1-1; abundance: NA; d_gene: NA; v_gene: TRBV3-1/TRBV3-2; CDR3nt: TGTGCCAGCAGCCAAGACAGGACTTTGAACACTGAAGCTTTCTTT; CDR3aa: CASSQDRTLNTEAFF
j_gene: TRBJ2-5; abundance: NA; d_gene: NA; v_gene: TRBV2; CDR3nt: TGTGCCAGCAGAGACTCCACGGGGTGGTCGGCCCAGTACTTC; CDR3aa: CASRDSTGWSAQYF
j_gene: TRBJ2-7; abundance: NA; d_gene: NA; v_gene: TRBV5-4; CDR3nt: TGTGCCAGCAGCTCTTCCTTCTCCTACGAGCAGTACTTC; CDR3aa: CASSSSFSYEQYF
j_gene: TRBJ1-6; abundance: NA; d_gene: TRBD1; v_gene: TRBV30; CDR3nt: TGTGCCTGGAGTGGGACAGGGTATAATTCACCCCTCCACTTT; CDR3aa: CAWSGTGYNSPLHF
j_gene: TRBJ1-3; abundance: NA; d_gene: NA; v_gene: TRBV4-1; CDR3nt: TGCGCCAGCAGCCAACGTGGTCAGGGTAATGGAAACACCATATATTTT; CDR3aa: CASSQRGQGNGNTIYF
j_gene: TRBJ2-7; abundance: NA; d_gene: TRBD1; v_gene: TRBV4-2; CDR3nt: TGTGCCAGCAGCCAAGATTCCAAACCGGGACAGGGTTCCTACGAGCAGTACTTC; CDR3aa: CASSQDSKPGQGSYEQYF
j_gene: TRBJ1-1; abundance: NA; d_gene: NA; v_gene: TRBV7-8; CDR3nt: TGTGCCAGCAGCTTATTTCAGGCGGGGTTAGATACTGAAGCTTTCTTT; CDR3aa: CASSLFQAGLDTEAFF
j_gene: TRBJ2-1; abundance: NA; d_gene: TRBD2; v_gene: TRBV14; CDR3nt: TGTGCCAGCAGCCGCATAAGCGGGGGGCAGTTCTTC; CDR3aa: CASSRISGGQFF
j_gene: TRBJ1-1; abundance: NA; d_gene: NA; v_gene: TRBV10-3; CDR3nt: TGTGCCACACGAATACAAACAGGTGGTGAAGCTTTCTTT; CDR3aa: CATRIQTGGEAFF